This TCR beta chain was retrieved from a study of blood T cells in healthy people across ages. Study-wide context: About one barcoded TCR beta cDNA was captured per two T cells.

Study results and caveats: The study could not conclusively compare naive and antigen-experienced cells, given its unsorted PBMCs.

Comment on this clonotype: Its antigen is as yet unknown.

CDR1 is SGDLS and CDR2 is YYNGEE in the germline V gene. The CDR3 has 15 amino acids. The authors ran a second PCR of 7 to 11 cycles using a sample-barcoded 5' primer and a J-beta primer mix. TCRdb re-analysed the 5' RACE reads in MiXCR, keeping a single row per CDR3 protein. This table has more than 1,000,000 distinct CDR3 sequences, approximately 25% appearing once. This sample also belongs to another study, concerning T cells of mothers and their children. That study adds: The study obtained over 8 million TCR beta CDR3 reads per mother and around 2.7 million per child. Related mother-child pairs shared slightly more overlap than unrelated pairs, but the difference was non-significant.

Sequencing was performed on blood. This sequence originates from a girl aged 2 to 9 in good health. This sequence joins TRBV9 and TRBJ2-5, with D tentatively TRBD1 (5 bases). The tail of the sequence fits TRBJ2-7 better, so the J call may be wrong. The CDR3 spells CASSARDSSSYEQYF. Here the CDR3 DNA reads TGTGCCAGCAGCGCCCGCGACAGTTCGTCCTACGAGCAGTACTTC.